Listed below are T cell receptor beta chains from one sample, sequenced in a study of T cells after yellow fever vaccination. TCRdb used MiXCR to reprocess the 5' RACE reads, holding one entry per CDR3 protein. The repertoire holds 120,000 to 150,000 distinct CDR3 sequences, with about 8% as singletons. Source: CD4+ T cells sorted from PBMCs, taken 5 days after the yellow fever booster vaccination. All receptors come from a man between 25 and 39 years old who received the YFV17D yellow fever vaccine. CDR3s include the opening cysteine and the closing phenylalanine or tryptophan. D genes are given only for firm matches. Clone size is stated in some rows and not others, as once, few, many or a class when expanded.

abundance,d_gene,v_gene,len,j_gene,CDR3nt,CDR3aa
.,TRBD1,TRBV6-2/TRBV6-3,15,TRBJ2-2,TGTGCCAGCAGGAGGACAGGGGGATTAACCGGGGAGCCGTTTTTT,CASRRTGGLTGEPFF
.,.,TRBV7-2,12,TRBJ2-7,TGTGCCAGCAGCATAGGAGGCTACGAGCAGTACTTC,CASSIGGYEQYF
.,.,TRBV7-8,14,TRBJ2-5,TGTGCCAGCAGCTTAGGTACAGCCAAAGAGACCCAGTACTTC,CASSLGTAKETQYF
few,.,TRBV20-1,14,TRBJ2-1,TGCAGTGCTAGATCCCTGACTCGCTACAATGAGCAGTTCTTC,CSARSLTRYNEQFF
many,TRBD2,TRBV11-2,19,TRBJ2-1,TGTGCCAGCAGCTTAGTCGGACTAGCGGTCTCTAGCTCCTACAATGAGCAGTTCTTC,CASSLVGLAVSSSYNEQFF
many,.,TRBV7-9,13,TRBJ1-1,TGTGCCAGCAGCTTAGGCAGGAACACTGAAGCTTTCTTT,CASSLGRNTEAFF
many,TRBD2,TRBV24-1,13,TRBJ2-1,TGTGCCACCTCACCCGGGAGGGCCGGTGAGCAGTTCTTC,CATSPGRAGEQFF
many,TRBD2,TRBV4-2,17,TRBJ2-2,TGTGCCAGCAGCCAAGGTGTGCTAGCGGGCAACACCGGGGAGCTGTTTTTT,CASSQGVLAGNTGELFF
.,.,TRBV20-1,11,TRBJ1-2,TGCAGTGCTAAGTCCCTCGAAGGCTACACCTTC,CSAKSLEGYTF
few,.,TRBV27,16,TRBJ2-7,TGTGCCAGCAGTCTCTCGACTCCGACCTTGAACGGCGAGCAGTACTTC,CASSLSTPTLNGEQYF
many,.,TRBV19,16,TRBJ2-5,TGTGCCAGTAGTATAGATCGTCTGACATACCAAGAGACCCAGTACTTC,CASSIDRLTYQETQYF
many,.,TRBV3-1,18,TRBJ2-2,TGTGCCAGCAGCCAAGTCCCTGACATGACAGGGAACACCGGGGAGCTGTTTTTT,CASSQVPDMTGNTGELFF
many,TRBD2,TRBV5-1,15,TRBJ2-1,TGCGCCAGCAGCCCGGGACTAGCGGGTGATGGTGAGCAGTTCTTC,CASSPGLAGDGEQFF
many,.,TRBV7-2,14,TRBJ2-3,TGTGCCAGCAGCTTAGTCAGATCTCTTAATACGCAGTATTTT,CASSLVRSLNTQYF
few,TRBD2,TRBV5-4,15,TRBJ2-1,TGTGCCAGCAGCTTGGGACTAGCGGGAATGAGTGAGCAGTTCTTC,CASSLGLAGMSEQFF
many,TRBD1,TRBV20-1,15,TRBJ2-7,TGCAGTGTCCCTCCCCCACGGACAGGGACCCACGAGCAGTACTTC,CSVPPPRTGTHEQYF
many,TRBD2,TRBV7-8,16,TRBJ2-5,TGTGCCAGCAGCTTCCAAGGGACTAGCGGGTTAAAGACCCAGTACTTC,CASSFQGTSGLKTQYF
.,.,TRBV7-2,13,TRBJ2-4,TGTGCCAGCAGCTTAGGGCAGAAAAACATTCAGTACTTC,CASSLGQKNIQYF
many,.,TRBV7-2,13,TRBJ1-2,TGTGCCAGCAGCTTACGGAGGTACTATGGCTACACCTTC,CASSLRRYYGYTF
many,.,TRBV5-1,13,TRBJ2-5,TGCGCCAGCAGCCGGGACCATCAAGAGACCCAGTACTTC,CASSRDHQETQYF
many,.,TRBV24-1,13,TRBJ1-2,TGTGCCACCTCGGGAGGGCCAGGCTATGGCTACACCTTC,CATSGGPGYGYTF
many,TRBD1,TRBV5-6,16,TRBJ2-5,TGTGCCAGCAGCTTTGAAAGGACAGGGCTGTCGGAGACCCAGTACTTC,CASSFERTGLSETQYF
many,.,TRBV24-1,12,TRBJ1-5,TGTGCCACCAGTGACGGTGAAAGGCCCCAGCATTTT,CATSDGERPQHF
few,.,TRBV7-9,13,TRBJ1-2,TGTGCCAGCAGCGGGGCCCTCAACTATGGCTACACCTTC,CASSGALNYGYTF
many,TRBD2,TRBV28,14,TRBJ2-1,TGTGCCAGCAGTTTAGGACTAGTCTCTAGTGAGCAGTTCTTC,CASSLGLVSSEQFF
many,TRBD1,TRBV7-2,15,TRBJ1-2,TGTGCCAGCAGCGCAAGGGCAGGGGGCGACTATGGCTACACCTTC,CASSARAGGDYGYTF
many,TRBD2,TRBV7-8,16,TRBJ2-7,TGTGCCAGCAGCGGTTTTAGCGGGAGGGCCTCCTACGAGCAGTACTTC,CASSGFSGRASYEQYF
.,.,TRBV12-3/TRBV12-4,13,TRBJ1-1,TGTGCCAGCTCGTTCAGGGGAAACACTGAAGCTTTCTTT,CASSFRGNTEAFF
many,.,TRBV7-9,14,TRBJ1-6,TGTGCCAGCAGCTTAGAGGGGAGGCGATCACCCCTCCACTTT,CASSLEGRRSPLHF
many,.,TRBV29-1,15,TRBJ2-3,TGCAGCCATAGTGGCGGTCGGCCGAGCACAGATACGCAGTATTTT,CSHSGGRPSTDTQYF
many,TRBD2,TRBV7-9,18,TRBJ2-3,TGTGCCAGCAGCCCACGGGGAGTTAGCGGGAGTCTCAGAGATACGCAGTATTTT,CASSPRGVSGSLRDTQYF
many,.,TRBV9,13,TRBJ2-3,TGTGCCAGCAGCGTGACTCCCCACGATACGCAGTATTTT,CASSVTPHDTQYF
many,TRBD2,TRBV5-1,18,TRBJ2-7,TGCGCCAGCAGCTTGGCCGGGACTAGCGGGAGGGAAGCCTACGAGCAGTACTTC,CASSLAGTSGREAYEQYF
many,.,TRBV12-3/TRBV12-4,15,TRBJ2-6,TGTGCCAGCAGTTCCTCGGTTTCTGGGGCCAACGTCCTGACTTTC,CASSSSVSGANVLTF
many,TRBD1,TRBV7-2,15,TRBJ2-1,TGTGCCAGCAGCATCGGGACAGAGTCTTTCAATGAGCAGTTCTTC,CASSIGTESFNEQFF
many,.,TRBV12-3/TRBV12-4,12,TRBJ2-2,TGTGCCAGCCGGGTTTCGTCCACGGAGCTGTTTTTT,CASRVSSTELFF
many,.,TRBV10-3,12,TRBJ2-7,TGTGCCATCAGAACCCTCAACTACGAGCAGTACTTC,CAIRTLNYEQYF
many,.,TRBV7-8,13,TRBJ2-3,TGTGCCAGCAGCTTAGCGAACGATAATACGCAGTATTTT,CASSLANDNTQYF
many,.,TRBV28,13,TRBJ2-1,TGTGCCAGCAGCCGCGGACAGTACAATGAGCAGTTCTTC,CASSRGQYNEQFF
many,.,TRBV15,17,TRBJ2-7,TGTGCCACCAGCAGAGGAGTCGGAGGAGCGAGCTCCTACGAGCAGTACTTC,CATSRGVGGASSYEQYF
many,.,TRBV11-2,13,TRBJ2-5,TGTGCCAGCAGCTTAGAACGGCAAGAGACCCAGTACTTC,CASSLERQETQYF
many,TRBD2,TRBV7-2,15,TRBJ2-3,TGTGCCAGCAGCCGAATGGGGGGGAGCACAGATACGCAGTATTTT,CASSRMGGSTDTQYF
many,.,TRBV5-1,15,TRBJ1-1,TGCGCCAGCAGCCCATACCTGACAGGAAACACTGAAGCTTTCTTT,CASSPYLTGNTEAFF
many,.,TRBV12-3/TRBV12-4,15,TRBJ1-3,TGTGCCAGCAGTTGGGACTTGCACTCTGGAAACACCATATATTTT,CASSWDLHSGNTIYF
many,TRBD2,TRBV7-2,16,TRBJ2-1,TGTGCCAGCAGCTTAGAGGGTGCTAGACTAGCGGGAGAGCAGTTCTTC,CASSLEGARLAGEQFF
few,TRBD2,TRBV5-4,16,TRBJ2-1,TGTGCCAGCGCACTCGAGGCGGGCGGGAGGTACAATGAGCAGTTCTTC,CASALEAGGRYNEQFF
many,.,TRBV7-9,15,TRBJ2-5,TGTGCCAGCAGGGACTATAATCGCGCACAAGAGACCCAGTACTTC,CASRDYNRAQETQYF
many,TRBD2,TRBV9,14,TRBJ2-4,TGTGCCAGCAGCGCCGGACTAGCGGCAAACATTCAGTACTTC,CASSAGLAANIQYF
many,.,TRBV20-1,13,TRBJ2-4,TGCAGTGCTAGTCTAGACTACAAAAACATTCAGTACTTC,CSASLDYKNIQYF
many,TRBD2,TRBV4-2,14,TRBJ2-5,TGTGCCAGCAGCCAAGGGAGCGGGAGTGAGACCCAGTACTTC,CASSQGSGSETQYF
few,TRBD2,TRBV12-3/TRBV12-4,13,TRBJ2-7,TGTGCCAGCAGGGGGCGGGGGGGCTACGAGCAGTACTTC,CASRGRGGYEQYF
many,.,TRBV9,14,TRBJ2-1,TGTGCCAGCAGCGTGACGCCCGGAACCAATGAGCAGTTCTTC,CASSVTPGTNEQFF
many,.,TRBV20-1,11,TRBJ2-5,TGCAGTGCTCGGTCGGGGCAGACCCAGTACTTC,CSARSGQTQYF
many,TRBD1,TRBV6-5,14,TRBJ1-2,TGTGCCAGCAGGGGGACAGGGGGTCTCTATGGCTACACCTTC,CASRGTGGLYGYTF
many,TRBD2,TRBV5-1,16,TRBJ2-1,TGCGCCAGCAGCCCAGGACTAGCGGGAGGGAACAATGAGCAGTTCTTC,CASSPGLAGGNNEQFF
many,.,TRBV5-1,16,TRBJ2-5,TGCGCCAGCAGCTTGGTCACAGGGAACCTCCAAGAGACCCAGTACTTC,CASSLVTGNLQETQYF
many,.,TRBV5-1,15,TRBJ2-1,TGCGCCAGCAGCTCCTCCGGGACAATCCGTAATGAGCAGTTCTTC,CASSSSGTIRNEQFF
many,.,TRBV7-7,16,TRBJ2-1,TGTGCTAGCAGCCTGGACGGGAGAGGTTCCTACAATGAGCAGTTCTTC,CASSLDGRGSYNEQFF